The rows below give T cell receptor beta chains drawn from one sample of a study of vaccination and CD4 T cells after COVID-19. These TCRs' antigens remain unknown. One entry per CDR3 protein, called by TCRdb with MiXCR from the PCR reads. The sample holds 15,000 to 20,000 distinct CDR3 sequences, 44% seen once. The source was CD4+ T cells from blood, cultured in vitro, collected about 7 months after SARS-CoV-2 vaccination. The receptors here all came from a human donor who had recovered from COVID-19. The CDR3 runs from the conserved cysteine through the conserved F or W.

V,J,CDR3
TRBV5-4,TRBJ2-7,CASSSGGSSSYEQYF
TRBV20-1,TRBJ2-7,CSARPTSQISYEQYF
TRBV2,TRBJ1-2,CASSEFRDGYTF
TRBV6-1,TRBJ1-6,CASSGPTYNSPLHF
TRBV20-1,TRBJ1-1,CSARAGAFTEAFF
TRBV28,TRBJ1-5,CASSSGGFLLNQPQHF
TRBV7-9,TRBJ2-5,CASSLKFGEPGETQYF
TRBV20-1,TRBJ2-5,CSARDLREVTLGQETQYF
TRBV20-1,TRBJ2-3,CSAPSGGTAQYF
TRBV7-2,TRBJ2-1,CASTGTRRTGVNEQFF
TRBV6-1,TRBJ2-1,CLSVYGALTYNEQFF
TRBV5-1,TRBJ1-1,CASSSTTGGTEAFF
TRBV7-2,TRBJ2-7,CASSLDAARVYEQYF
TRBV7-8,TRBJ2-3,CASSFWASGGASDTQYF
TRBV20-1,TRBJ1-1,CSASLNTEAFF
TRBV2,TRBJ2-7,CASSGQIYEQYF
TRBV20-1,TRBJ1-2,CSAFKDALYGYTF